The 3 T cell receptor beta chains reported below all come from one sample, sequenced in a study of beta chain features in type 1 diabetes. Investigators reverse transcribed all isolated RNA, so they sequenced expressed TCRB transcripts. TCRdb keeps only in-frame clones here, not all; method: immunoSEQ multiplex PCR. This sample has 300,000 to 450,000 clones, with around a fifth found just once. Sample: naive CD4+ T cells from blood. Source of these receptors: a woman in her late teens or twenties in good health.

This clone has only a few counts. The chain combines TRBV4-3 with TRBJ2-2; D may be TRBD2 (6 bases). CDR1 and CDR2 (germline): LGHNA, YSLEER. CDR3 length: 16 residues. The V and J ends lost 4 bases and 5 bases respectively, with 17 bases between them. CDR3 bases: TGCGCCAGCAGCCCGCACGCTAGCGAGACTACCGGGGAGCTGTTTTTT. Protein: CASSPHASETTGELFF.

The chain employs TRBV18 and TRBJ1-1, with D uncertain. V was shortened by 6 bases and J by 1 base, with 9 bases between the two germline ends. The CDR3 extends over 13 amino acids. Germline CDR1 and CDR2: KGHSH and LQKENI. Here the CDR3 DNA reads TGTGCCAGCTCTTCTGGGAGGAACACTGAAGCTTTCTTT. It translates to CASSSGRNTEAFF. The variable domain in full, with the rest retrieved from reference TRBV18 and TRBJ1-1, is NAGVMQNPRHLVRRRGQEARLRCSPMKGHSHVYWYRQLPEEGLKFMVYLQKENIIDESGMPKERFSAEFPKEGPSILRIQQVVRGDSAAYFCASSSGRNTEAFFGQGTRLTVV.

The sample holds a few counts of this clone. The chain links TRBV20-1 to TRBJ2-1; D unclear. V lost 6 bases, J lost 4 bases, and 7 bases lay in between. Germline CDR1 DFQATT, CDR2 SNEGSKA (reference sequence). The CDR3 consists of 11 residues. The chain's CDR3 is CSAERYNEQFF. The CDR3 nucleotides are TGCAGTGCCGAGAGATACAATGAGCAGTTCTTC.